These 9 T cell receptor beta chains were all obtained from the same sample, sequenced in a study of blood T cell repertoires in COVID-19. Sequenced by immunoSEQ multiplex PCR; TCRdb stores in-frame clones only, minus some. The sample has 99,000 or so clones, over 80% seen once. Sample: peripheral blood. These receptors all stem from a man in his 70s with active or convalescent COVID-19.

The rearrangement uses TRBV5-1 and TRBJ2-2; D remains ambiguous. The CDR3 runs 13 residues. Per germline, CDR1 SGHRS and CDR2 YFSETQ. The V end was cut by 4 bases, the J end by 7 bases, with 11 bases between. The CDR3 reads CASSPQTVGELFF. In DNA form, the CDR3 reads TGCGCCAGCAGCCCCCAAACTGTCGGGGAGCTGTTTTTT. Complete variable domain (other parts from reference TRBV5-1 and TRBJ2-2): KAGVTQTPRYLIKTRGQQVTLSCSPISGHRSVSWYQQTPGQGLQFLFEYFSETQRNKGNFPGRFSGRQFSNSRSEMNVSTLELGDSALYLCASSPQTVGELFFGEGSRLTVL.

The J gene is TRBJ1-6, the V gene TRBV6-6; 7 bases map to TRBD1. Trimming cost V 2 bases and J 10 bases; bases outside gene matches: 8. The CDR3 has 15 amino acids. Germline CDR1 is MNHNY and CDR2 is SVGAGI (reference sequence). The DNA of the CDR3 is TGTGCCAGCAGTTACACTAGACAGGGCAGCTCACCCCTCCACTTT. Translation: CASSYTRQGSSPLHF.

DNA of the CDR3: TGTGCCAGCTCACCCGGACAGGGGAGGAATGAAAAACTGTTTTTT. This encodes CASSPGQGRNEKLFF. The chain carries TRBV18 and TRBJ1-4, with 9 nucleotides matching TRBD1. The V gene end was trimmed by 3 bases and the J gene end by 5 bases; junction bases not matched to a gene: 4. Per germline, CDR1 KGHSH and CDR2 LQKENI. This CDR3 is 15 amino acids long.

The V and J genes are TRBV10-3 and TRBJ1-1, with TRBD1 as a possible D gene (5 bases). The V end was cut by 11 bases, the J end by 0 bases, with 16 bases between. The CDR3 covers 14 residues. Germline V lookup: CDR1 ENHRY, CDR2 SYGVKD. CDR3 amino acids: CASSGGGLNTEAFF. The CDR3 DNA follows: TGTGCCTCCTCGGGCGGGGGATTGAACACTGAAGCTTTCTTT.

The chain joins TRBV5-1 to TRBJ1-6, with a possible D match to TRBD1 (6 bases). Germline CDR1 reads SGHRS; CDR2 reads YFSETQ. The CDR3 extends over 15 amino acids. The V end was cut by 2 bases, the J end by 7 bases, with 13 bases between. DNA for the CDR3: TGCGCCAGCAGCTTTGTGAACAGGGAAAATTCACCCCTCCACTTT. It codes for CASSFVNRENSPLHF.

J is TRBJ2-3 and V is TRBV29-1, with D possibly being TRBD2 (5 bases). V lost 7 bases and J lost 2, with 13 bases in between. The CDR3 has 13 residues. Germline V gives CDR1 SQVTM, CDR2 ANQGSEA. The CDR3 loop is CSGARLLTDTQYF. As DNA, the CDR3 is TGCAGCGGGGCCCGACTACTCACAGATACGCAGTATTTT.

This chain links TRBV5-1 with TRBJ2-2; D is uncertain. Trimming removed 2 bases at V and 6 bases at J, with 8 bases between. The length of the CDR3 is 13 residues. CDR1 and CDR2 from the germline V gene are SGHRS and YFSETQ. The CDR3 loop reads CASSFSPSGELFF. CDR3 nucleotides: TGCGCCAGCAGCTTTTCCCCCTCCGGGGAGCTGTTTTTT.

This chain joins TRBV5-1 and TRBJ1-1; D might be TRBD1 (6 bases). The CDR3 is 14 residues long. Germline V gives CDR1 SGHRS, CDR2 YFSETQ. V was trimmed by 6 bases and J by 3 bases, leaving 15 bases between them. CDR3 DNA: TGCGCCAGCAAGAGACAGGAATTGCACACTGAAGCTTTCTTT. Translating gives CASKRQELHTEAFF.

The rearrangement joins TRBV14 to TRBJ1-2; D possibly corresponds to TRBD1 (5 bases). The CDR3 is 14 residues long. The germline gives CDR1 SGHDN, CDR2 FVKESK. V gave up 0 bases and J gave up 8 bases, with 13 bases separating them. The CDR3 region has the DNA TGTGCCAGCAGCCAAGATCGGTGGGGGGTAGGCTACACCTTC. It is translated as CASSQDRWGVGYTF.